This T cell receptor (beta chain) was sequenced during a study of blood T cells in healthy people across ages. Whole-study context: Template switching caught about one barcoded beta molecule for each two T cells.

There were healthy Caucasian individuals from Russia, aged roughly 6 to 95, serving as donors. Alongside a J-beta primer mix, a sample-barcoded 5' primer served in a second PCR lasting 7 to 11 cycles. TCRdb called the 5' RACE reads again in MiXCR, with one record for every CDR3 protein. This table has 800,000 to 1,300,000 distinct CDR3 sequences, about 25% appearing once. General study results and limits: Measured against age, TCR beta diversity per million T cells decreased in a roughly linear manner.

Comments on this clonotype: Its antigen is not identified.

CDR1 is DFQATT and CDR2 is SNEGSKA in the germline V gene (reference sequence). J was trimmed by 9 bases and V by 3 bases; bases with no gene match: 10. The CDR3 has 15 amino acids. The data were also submitted as part of a second study, on T cells of mothers and their children.

The V call is TRBV20-1, the J call TRBJ2-1; 11 nucleotides agree with TRBD2. This clonotype originated in a girl aged 2-10 years in good health. Sequencing was done on a sample of blood. The CDR3 DNA reads as TGCAGTGCTAGCGACCCTAGCGGGGGGTTGAGTGAGCAGTTCTTC. Protein product: CSASDPSGGLSEQFF.